This T cell receptor (beta chain) was identified during a study of blood T cell repertoires in COVID-19. Study overall: Material from acute and convalescent COVID-19 was sourced from the United States, Italy and Spain. The analysed material was cDNA or gDNA that came from T cells, B-cell-depleted T cells, or PBMCs.

Methods used by the authors: Researchers report that nucleated cell counts were estimated from reference gene primer amplification. Profiling relied on immunoSEQ multiplex PCR, and the TCRdb table lists in-frame clones only, not all of them. The V and J calls and clone size were taken over from that table, and D and trimming were inferred from the DNA. The sample includes about 49,000 clones, 70% to 85% of them seen just once. Germline assignment: CDR1 KGHDR and CDR2 SFDVKD. V shed 1 base and J 7 bases; nucleotides not matched to a gene: 9. The CDR3 has 16 amino acids. The specimen was peripheral blood. The rearrangement links TRBV24-1 to TRBJ2-1; 7 nucleotides agree with TRBD2. The clonotype originates from a human donor in a cohort sampled during active COVID-19. CDR3: CATSDFVAGAGNEQFF. The CDR3 region has the DNA TGTGCCACCAGTGATTTCGTCGCGGGAGCGGGTAATGAGCAGTTCTTC.